This paragraph covers one T cell receptor beta chain sequence. The data originate from a study of shared clonotypes between healthy human individuals. Germline V CDR1 and CDR2: MDHEN, SYDVKM. Trimming removed 11 bases at V and 5 bases at J, with 10 bases between. The CDR3 sequence is 11 residues long. Repertoires were generated with immunoSEQ multiplex PCR, while TCRdb's copy carries only in-frame clones and drops some. The data contain millions of clones, 90% to 95% of them seen just once; the ten biggest clones take up over 0.12%. The receptor comes from a man between 18 and 35 years old in good health. Sequenced material: naive CD4+ T cells sorted from blood. Subset described: CD45RA+ positively selected. The rearrangement uses TRBV28 and TRBJ2-1; D not certain. CDR3 bases: TGTGCCGGAAGAAAGAACAATGAGCAGTTCTTC. Its protein is CAGRKNNEQFF.